The text below deals with one TCR beta chain. The antigen remains undetermined. This sample is drawn from a study of vaccination and CD4 T cells after COVID-19. Background on the study: A few convalescent patients provided samples that were taken at day 14 and days 161 to 241 post-vaccination.

Trimming removed 10 bases at V and 5 bases at J, with 9 bases between. The CDR3 runs to 10 residues. Germline lookup yields CDR1 MNHNS and CDR2 SASEGT. Indicated time point: late sampling 161 to 241 days after vaccination in a few convalescent patients. Treatment given: 10-day PBMC culture with coronavirus spike peptide pools or control peptides (ViraFEST assay). Oncomine TCR Beta short-read sequencing was applied to DNA from cultured CD4+ T cells. In TCRdb, the PCR reads were re-called with MiXCR into one record per CDR3 protein. This table holds 15,000 to 20,000 distinct CDR3 sequences, roughly half found once.

The rearrangement links TRBV6-1 to TRBJ2-7; D is perhaps TRBD1 or TRBD2 (5 bases each). This receptor was obtained from a human donor who had recovered from COVID-19. Source: CD4+ T cells from blood, cultured in vitro, taken about 7 months after SARS-CoV-2 vaccination. This chain's CDR3 is CATGRHEQYF. DNA of the CDR3: TGTGCCACGGGGCGACACGAGCAGTACTTC.